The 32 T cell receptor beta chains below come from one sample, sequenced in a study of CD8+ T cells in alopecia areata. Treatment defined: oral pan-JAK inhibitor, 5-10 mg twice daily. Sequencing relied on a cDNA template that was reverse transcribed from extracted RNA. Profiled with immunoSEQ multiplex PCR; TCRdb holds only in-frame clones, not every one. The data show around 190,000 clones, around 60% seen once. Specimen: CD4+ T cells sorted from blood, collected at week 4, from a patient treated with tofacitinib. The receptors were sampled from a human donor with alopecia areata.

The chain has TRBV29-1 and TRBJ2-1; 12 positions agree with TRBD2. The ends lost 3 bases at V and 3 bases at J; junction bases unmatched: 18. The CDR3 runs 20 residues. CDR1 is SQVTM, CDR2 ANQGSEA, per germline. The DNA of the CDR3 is TGCAGCGTTGACTCCCCCAGGGGGCTAGCGGGAGGGATGGTCTACAATGAGCAGTTCTTC. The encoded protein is CSVDSPRGLAGGMVYNEQFF.

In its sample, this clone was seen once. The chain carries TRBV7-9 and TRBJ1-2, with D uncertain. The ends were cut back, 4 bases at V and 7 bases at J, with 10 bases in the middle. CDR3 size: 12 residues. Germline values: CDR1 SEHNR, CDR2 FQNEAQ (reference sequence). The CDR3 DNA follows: TGTGCCAGCAGCTCCGGGGAGGGTGGCTACACCTTC. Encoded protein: CASSSGEGGYTF.

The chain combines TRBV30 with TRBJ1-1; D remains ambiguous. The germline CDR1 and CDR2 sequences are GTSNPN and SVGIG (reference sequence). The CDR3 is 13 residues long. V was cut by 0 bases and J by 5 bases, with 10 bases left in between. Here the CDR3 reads CAWSVLRRTEAFF. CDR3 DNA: TGTGCCTGGAGTGTACTAAGGAGAACTGAAGCTTTCTTT.

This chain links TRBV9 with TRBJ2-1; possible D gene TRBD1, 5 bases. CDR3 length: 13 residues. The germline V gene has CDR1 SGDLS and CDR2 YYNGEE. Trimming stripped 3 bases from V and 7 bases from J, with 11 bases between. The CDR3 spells CASSAFSGNEQFF. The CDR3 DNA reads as TGTGCCAGCAGCGCTTTTTCAGGGAATGAGCAGTTCTTC.

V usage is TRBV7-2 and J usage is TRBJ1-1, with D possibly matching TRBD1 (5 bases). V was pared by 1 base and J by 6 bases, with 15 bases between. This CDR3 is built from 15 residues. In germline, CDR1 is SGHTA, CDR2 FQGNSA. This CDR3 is CASSLVSGDVAEAFF. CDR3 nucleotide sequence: TGTGCCAGCAGCTTAGTGTCCGGGGACGTGGCTGAAGCTTTCTTT.

The CDR3 DNA reads TGTGCCAGTATAAGGACGGGGTACTACAATGAGCAGTTCTTC. This encodes CASIRTGYYNEQFF. The V gene is TRBV25-1, the J gene TRBJ2-1; D is possibly TRBD2 (5 bases). Germline CDR1 reads MGHDK; CDR2 reads SYGVNS. This CDR3 is built from 14 residues. With 9 bases removed from V and 3 bases from J, the gap between germline ends came to 15 bases.

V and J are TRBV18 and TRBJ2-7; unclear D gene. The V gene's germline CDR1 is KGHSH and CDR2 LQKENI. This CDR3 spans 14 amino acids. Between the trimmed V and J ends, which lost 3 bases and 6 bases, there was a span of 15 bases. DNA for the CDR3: TGTGCCAGCTCACCGGAAAGGGCCAGGAGCGAGCAGTACTTC. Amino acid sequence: CASSPERARSEQYF.

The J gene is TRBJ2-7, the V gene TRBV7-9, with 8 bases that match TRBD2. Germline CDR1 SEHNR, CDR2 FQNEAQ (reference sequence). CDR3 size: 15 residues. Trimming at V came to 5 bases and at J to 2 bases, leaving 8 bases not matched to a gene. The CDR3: CASSPRGGVPYEQYF. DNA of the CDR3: TGTGCCAGCAGCCCCCGGGGGGGGGTGCCCTACGAGCAGTACTTC.

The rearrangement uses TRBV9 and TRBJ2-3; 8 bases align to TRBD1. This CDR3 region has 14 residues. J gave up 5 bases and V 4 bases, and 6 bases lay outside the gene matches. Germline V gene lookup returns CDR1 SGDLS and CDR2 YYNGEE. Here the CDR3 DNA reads TGTGCCAGCAGCTCACGACAGGGGAGAGATACGCAGTATTTT. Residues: CASSSRQGRDTQYF.

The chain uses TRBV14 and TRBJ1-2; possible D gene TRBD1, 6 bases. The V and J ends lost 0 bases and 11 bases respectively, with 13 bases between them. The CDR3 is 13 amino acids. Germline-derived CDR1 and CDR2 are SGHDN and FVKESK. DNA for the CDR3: TGTGCCAGCAGCCAAGATTCCAGGGGTCGTTACACCTTC. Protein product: CASSQDSRGRYTF.

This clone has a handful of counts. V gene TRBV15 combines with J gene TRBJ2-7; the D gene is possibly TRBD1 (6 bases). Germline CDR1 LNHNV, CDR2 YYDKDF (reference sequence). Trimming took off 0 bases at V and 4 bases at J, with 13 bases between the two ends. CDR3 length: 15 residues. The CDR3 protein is CATSRDQLGGYEQYF. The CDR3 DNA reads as TGTGCCACCAGCAGAGATCAGCTAGGGGGTTACGAGCAGTACTTC.

CDR3 residues: CAISVGTGGIGELFF. CDR3 DNA: TGTGCCATCAGTGTCGGGACAGGGGGCATCGGGGAGCTGTTTTTT. The chain is built from TRBV10-3 and TRBJ2-2; 12 bases are shared with TRBD1. V shed 4 bases, J shed 7 bases, and the junction held 4 bases outside the gene matches. From germline, CDR1 is ENHRY and CDR2 SYGVKD. The CDR3 totals 15 residues.

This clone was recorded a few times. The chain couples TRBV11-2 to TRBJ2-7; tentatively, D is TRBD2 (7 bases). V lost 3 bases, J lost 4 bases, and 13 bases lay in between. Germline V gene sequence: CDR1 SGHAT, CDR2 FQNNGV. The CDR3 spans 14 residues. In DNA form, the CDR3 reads TGTGCCAGCAGCTTTAGGGAGGGGGTTTACGAGCAGTACTTC. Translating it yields CASSFREGVYEQYF. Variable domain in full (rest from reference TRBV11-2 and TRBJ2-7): EAGVAQSPRYKIIEKRQSVAFWCNPISGHATLYWYQQILGQGPKLLIQFQNNGVVDDSQLPKDRFSAERLKGVDSTLKIQPAKLEDSAVYLCASSFREGVYEQYFGPGTRLTVT.

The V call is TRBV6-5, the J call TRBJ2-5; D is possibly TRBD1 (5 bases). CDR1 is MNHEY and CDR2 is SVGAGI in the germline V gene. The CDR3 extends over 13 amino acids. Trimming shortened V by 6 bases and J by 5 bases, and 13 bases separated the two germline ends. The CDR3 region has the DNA TGTGCCAGCAGCTCGGACATGACGGAGACCCAGTACTTC. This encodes CASSSDMTETQYF.

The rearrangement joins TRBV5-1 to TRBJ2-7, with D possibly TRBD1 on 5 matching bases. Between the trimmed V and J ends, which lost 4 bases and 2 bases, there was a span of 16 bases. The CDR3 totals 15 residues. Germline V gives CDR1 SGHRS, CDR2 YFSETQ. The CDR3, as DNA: TGCGCCAGCAGCCCAGGGATACTCAGAACCTACGAGCAGTACTTC. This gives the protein CASSPGILRTYEQYF.

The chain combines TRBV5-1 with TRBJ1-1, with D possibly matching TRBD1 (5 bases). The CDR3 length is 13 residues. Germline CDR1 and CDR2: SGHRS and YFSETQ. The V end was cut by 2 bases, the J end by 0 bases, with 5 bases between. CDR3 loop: CASSLGVNTEAFF. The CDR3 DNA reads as TGCGCCAGCAGCTTAGGGGTGAACACTGAAGCTTTCTTT.

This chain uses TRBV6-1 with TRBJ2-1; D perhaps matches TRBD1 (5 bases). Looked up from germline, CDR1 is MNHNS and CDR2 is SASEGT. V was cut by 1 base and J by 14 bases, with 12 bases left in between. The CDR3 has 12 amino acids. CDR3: CASSEGRGWEFF. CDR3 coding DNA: TGTGCCAGCAGTGAAGGAAGGGGATGGGAGTTCTTC.

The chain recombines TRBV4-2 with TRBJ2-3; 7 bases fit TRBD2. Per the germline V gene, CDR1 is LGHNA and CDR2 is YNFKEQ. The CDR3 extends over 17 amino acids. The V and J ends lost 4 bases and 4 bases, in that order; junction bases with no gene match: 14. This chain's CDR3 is CASSRTLGAGAADTQYF. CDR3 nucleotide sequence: TGTGCCAGCAGCCGGACCCTCGGGGCGGGAGCGGCAGATACGCAGTATTTT.

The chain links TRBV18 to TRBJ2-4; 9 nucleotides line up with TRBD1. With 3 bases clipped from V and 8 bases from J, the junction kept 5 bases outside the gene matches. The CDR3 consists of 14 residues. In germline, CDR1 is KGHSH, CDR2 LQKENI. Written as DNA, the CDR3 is TGTGCCAGCTCACCCTTGGGACAGGGTGACATTCAGTACTTC. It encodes CASSPLGQGDIQYF. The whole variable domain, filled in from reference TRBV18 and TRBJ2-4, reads NAGVMQNPRHLVRRRGQEARLRCSPMKGHSHVYWYRQLPEEGLKFMVYLQKENIIDESGMPKERFSAEFPKEGPSILRIQQVVRGDSAAYFCASSPLGQGDIQYFGAGTRLSVL.

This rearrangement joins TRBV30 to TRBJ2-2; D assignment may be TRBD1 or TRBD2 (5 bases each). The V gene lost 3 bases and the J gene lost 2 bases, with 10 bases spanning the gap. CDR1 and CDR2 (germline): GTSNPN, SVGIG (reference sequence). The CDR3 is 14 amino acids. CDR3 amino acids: CAWRLGDNTGELFF. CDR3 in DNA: TGTGCCTGGAGGCTGGGGGATAACACCGGGGAGCTGTTTTTT.

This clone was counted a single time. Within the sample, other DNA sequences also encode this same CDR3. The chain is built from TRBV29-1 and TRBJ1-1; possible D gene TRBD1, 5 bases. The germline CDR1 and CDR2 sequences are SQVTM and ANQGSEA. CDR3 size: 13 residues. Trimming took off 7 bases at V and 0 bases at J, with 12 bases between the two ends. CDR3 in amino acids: CSARTDMNTEAFF. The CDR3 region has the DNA TGCAGCGCCCGGACGGACATGAACACTGAAGCTTTCTTT.

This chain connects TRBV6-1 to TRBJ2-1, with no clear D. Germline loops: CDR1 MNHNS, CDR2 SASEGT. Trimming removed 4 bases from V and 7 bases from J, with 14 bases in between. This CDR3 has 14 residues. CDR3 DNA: TGTGCCAGCAGTGTAGGACGGGTTTCTAATGAGCAGTTCTTC. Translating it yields CASSVGRVSNEQFF.

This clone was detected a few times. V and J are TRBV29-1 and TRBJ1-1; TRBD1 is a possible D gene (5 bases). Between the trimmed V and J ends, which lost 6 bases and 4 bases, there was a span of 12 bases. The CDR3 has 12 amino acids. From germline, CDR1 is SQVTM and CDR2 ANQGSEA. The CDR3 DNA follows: TGCAGCGTGGCGGGTGGGGCCACTGAAGCTTTCTTT. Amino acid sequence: CSVAGGATEAFF.

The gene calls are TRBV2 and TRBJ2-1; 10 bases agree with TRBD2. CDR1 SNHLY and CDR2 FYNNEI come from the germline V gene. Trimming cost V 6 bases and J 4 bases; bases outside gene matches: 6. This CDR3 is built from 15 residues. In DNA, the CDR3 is TGTGCCAGCAGGGGAGAACTAGCGGGGTACAATGAGCAGTTCTTC. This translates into CASRGELAGYNEQFF.

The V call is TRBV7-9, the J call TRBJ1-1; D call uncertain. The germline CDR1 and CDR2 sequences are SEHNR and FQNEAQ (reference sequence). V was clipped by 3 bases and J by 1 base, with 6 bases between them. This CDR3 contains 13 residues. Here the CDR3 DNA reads TGTGCCAGCAGCTTTATCTCGAACACTGAAGCTTTCTTT. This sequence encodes CASSFISNTEAFF.

The CDR3 region has the DNA TGTGCCTGGAGTGAGGGGGATGGCACTGAAGCTTTCTTT. It translates to CAWSEGDGTEAFF. The chain carries TRBV30 and TRBJ1-1, with D perhaps TRBD1 (6 bases). Per germline, CDR1 GTSNPN and CDR2 SVGIG (reference sequence). This CDR3 is 13 amino acids long. V was cut by 1 base and J by 4 bases, with 10 bases left in between.

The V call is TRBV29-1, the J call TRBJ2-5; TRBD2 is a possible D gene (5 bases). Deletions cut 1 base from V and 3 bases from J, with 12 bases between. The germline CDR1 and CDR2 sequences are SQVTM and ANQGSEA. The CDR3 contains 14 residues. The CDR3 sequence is CSVEGRMSKETQYF. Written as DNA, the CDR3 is TGCAGCGTTGAAGGGAGGATGAGTAAAGAGACCCAGTACTTC.

The CDR3 spells CSVDPRPSGTGELFF. The DNA for the CDR3 is TGCAGCGTTGACCCCCGGCCTAGCGGGACCGGGGAGCTGTTTTTT. The chain has TRBV29-1 and TRBJ2-2; 8 nucleotides line up with TRBD2. This CDR3 has 15 residues. Trimming removed 3 bases from V and 5 bases from J; junction bases left unmatched: 8. Per the germline V gene, CDR1 is SQVTM and CDR2 is ANQGSEA.

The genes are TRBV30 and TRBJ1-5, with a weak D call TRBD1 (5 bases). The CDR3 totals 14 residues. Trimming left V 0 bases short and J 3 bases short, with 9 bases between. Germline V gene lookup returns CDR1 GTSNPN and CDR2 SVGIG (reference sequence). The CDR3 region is CAWSVRGPNQPQHF. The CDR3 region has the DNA TGTGCCTGGAGTGTACGGGGCCCCAATCAGCCCCAGCATTTT.

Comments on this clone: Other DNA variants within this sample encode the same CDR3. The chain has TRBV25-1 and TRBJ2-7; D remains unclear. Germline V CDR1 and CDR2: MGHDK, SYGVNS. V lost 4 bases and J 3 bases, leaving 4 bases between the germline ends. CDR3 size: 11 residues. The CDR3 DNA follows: TGTGCCAGCAGTGGCAGCTACGAGCAGTACTTC. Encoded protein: CASSGSYEQYF.

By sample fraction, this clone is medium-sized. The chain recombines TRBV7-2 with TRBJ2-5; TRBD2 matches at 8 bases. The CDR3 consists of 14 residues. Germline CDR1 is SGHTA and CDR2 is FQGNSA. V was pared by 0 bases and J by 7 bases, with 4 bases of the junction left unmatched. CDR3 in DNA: TGTGCCAGCAGCTTAGCGCCCAGCGGGGGGACCCAGTACTTC. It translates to CASSLAPSGGTQYF. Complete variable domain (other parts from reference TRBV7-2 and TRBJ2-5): GAGVSQSPSNKVTEKGKDVELRCDPISGHTALYWYRQSLGQGLEFLIYFQGNSAPDKSGLPSDRFSAERTGGSVSTLTIQRTQQEDSAVYLCASSLAPSGGTQYFGPGTRLLVL.

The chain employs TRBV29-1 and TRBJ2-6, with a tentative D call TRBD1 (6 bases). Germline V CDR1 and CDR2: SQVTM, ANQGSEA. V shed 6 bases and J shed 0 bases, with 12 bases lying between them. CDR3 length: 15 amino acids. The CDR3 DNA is TGCAGCGTAGCACAGGGTCTCTCTGGGGCCAACGTCCTGACTTTC. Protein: CSVAQGLSGANVLTF.